The 15 T cell receptor beta chains presented below share a single source sample, sequenced in a study of read filtering for tumor transcriptome and immune sequencing. The library was built from about 370 ng RNA with molecular barcoded adaptors for alpha/delta and beta/gamma chains. In TCRdb, the reads were re-called with MiXCR into one record per CDR3 protein. The sample records some 120,000 distinct CDR3 sequences, approximately 13% being singletons. Sequenced: a population of CD138-negative cells sorted from bone marrow. The source is a donor over 35 with multiple myeloma.

This CDR3 reads CASSEAGRTDKAFF. The DNA for the CDR3 is TGTGCCAGCAGTGAAGCGGGCAGGACCGATAAAGCTTTCTTT. The chain carries TRBV6-1 and TRBJ1-1, with no clear D. The CDR3 extends over 14 amino acids. V shed 0 bases and J shed 9 bases, with 14 bases lying between them. Germline values: CDR1 MNHNS, CDR2 SASEGT.

The chain joins TRBV6-5 to TRBJ1-1, with D possibly being TRBD1 (5 bases). The CDR3 has 15 residues. Germline lookup yields CDR1 MNHEY and CDR2 SVGAGI. Trimming stripped 0 bases from V and 0 bases from J, with 8 bases between. The CDR3 nucleotides read TGTGCCAGCAGTTACTCCGGGGGGGTGAACACTGAAGCTTTCTTT. Its translation: CASSYSGGVNTEAFF.

This clonotype was seen only a few times. The junction does not match germline at one end; this may be a read error. The rearrangement joins TRBV20-1 to TRBJ2-7, with 9 bases that match TRBD2. CDR3 length: 16 residues. CDR1 is DFQATT, CDR2 SNEGSKA, per germline (reference sequence). The CDR3 here is CSAGDSCGRVGYEQYF. In DNA, the CDR3 is TGCAGTGCTGGAGATAGTTGCGGGAGGGTTGGTTACGAGCAGTACTTC.

This clonotype came up a few times. Its ends do not fully match the called genes, so a read error is possible. The chain carries TRBV9 and TRBJ2-1, with TRBD2 matching 12 bases. Germline CDR1 and CDR2: SGDLS and YYNGEE. This CDR3 has 18 amino acids. The CDR3: CASSPRTSGDTTYNGQFF. The CDR3, as DNA: TGTGCCAGCAGCCCGAGGACTAGCGGGGATACCACCTACAATGGGCAGTTCTTC.

This clonotype was seen many times. This sequence joins TRBV3-1 and TRBJ2-1; 12 nucleotides match TRBD2. CDR1 is LGHDT, CDR2 YNNKEL, per germline (reference sequence). This CDR3 contains 16 residues. Trimming took 2 bases from V and 4 from J; bases not matched to a gene: 3. The CDR3 DNA follows: TGTGCCAGCAGCCAACTAGCGGGAGGGGGATACAATGAGCAGTTCTTC. As protein: CASSQLAGGGYNEQFF.

The table lists this clonotype with many counts. This sequence joins TRBV28 and TRBJ1-5, with 7 bases identical to TRBD1. The germline CDR1 and CDR2 sequences are MDHEN and SYDVKM. V shed 6 bases and J 0 bases; nucleotides not matched to a gene: 5. This CDR3 comprises 15 residues. The CDR3 sequence is CASRYRGDSNQPQHF. CDR3 bases: TGTGCCAGCAGGTACAGGGGTGATAGCAATCAGCCCCAGCATTTT.

This clonotype has at least ten counts. The chain carries TRBV3-1 and TRBJ2-1; 9 nucleotides match TRBD1. V was clipped by 2 bases and J by 7 bases; unmatched bases: 6. This CDR3 contains 15 residues. Germline CDR1 LGHDT, CDR2 YNNKEL (reference sequence). The CDR3 spells CASSQNRGRLNEQFF. The CDR3 region has the DNA TGTGCCAGCAGCCAAAACAGGGGGCGCTTGAATGAGCAGTTCTTC.

This clonotype was found many times. This sequence joins TRBV20-1 and TRBJ2-7; the match to TRBD2 covers 11 bases. The germline CDR1 and CDR2 sequences are DFQATT and SNEGSKA (reference sequence). V was pared by 0 bases and J by 1 base, with 8 bases of the junction left unmatched. The CDR3 runs 17 residues. CDR3 coding DNA: TGCAGTGCTAGAGATGTGGGGTCTAGCGGGAGGTCCTACGAGCAGTACTTC. This sequence encodes CSARDVGSSGRSYEQYF.

The V call is TRBV5-1, the J call TRBJ1-1; D gene unclear. This CDR3 is 15 amino acids long. From germline, CDR1 is SGHRS and CDR2 YFSETQ. Trimming took 0 bases from V and 1 from J, leaving 10 bases between them. CDR3 residues: CASSLGWGGNTEAFF. The CDR3 nucleotides are TGCGCCAGCAGCTTGGGTTGGGGAGGGAACACTGAAGCTTTCTTT.

This clonotype was recorded at least ten times. The rearrangement links TRBV5-4 to TRBJ1-2, with a tentative D call TRBD1 (6 bases). Trimming removed 4 bases from V and 4 bases from J, with 20 bases in between. In germline, CDR1 is SGHNT, CDR2 YYREEE (reference sequence). This CDR3 has 16 amino acids. CDR3 sequence (DNA): TGTGCCAGCAGCCAAGACGGAGGGGGACGGCTCTATGGCTACACCTTC. It encodes CASSQDGGGRLYGYTF.

This clonotype was seen repeatedly, ten times or more. The rearrangement uses TRBV3-1 and TRBJ2-4; 7 bases are a match to TRBD2. Germline V gene lookup returns CDR1 LGHDT and CDR2 YNNKEL (reference sequence). The CDR3 has 15 residues. V lost 6 bases, J lost 1 base, and 6 bases stayed unmatched. DNA for the CDR3: TGTGCCAGCAGTCTTGCGGGGGACGCCAAAAACATTCAGTACTTC. Protein product: CASSLAGDAKNIQYF. The entire variable domain, with the rest obtained from reference TRBV3-1 and TRBJ2-4, is as follows: DTAVSQTPKYLVTQMGNDKSIKCEQNLGHDTMYWYKQDSKKFLKIMFSYNNKELIINETVPNRFSPKSPDKAHLNLHINSLELGDSAVYFCASSLAGDAKNIQYFGAGTRLSVL.

This clonotype appeared a single time. The chain carries TRBV2 and TRBJ2-7; D gene ambiguous. CDR1 is SNHLY and CDR2 is FYNNEI in the germline V gene. V dropped 1 base and J dropped 2 bases, with 12 bases sitting between them. The CDR3 contains 15 residues. The CDR3 DNA is TGTGCCAGCAGTGAAGAGTTGGCTAGTCCCTACGAGCAGTACTTC. Translation: CASSEELASPYEQYF.

In its sample, this clonotype was seen many times. This chain joins TRBV7-2 and TRBJ1-2; D unclear. The CDR3 runs 13 residues. The V gene lost 2 bases and the J gene lost 5 bases, with 9 bases spanning the gap. Per the germline V gene, CDR1 is SGHTA and CDR2 is FQGNSA. The CDR3, as DNA: TGTGCCAGCAGCTTAAGTGGAGGTTATGGCTACACCTTC. Protein: CASSLSGGYGYTF.

Details on this clonotype: Germline is not matched at one junction end, which may reflect a read error. The rearrangement uses TRBV6-1 and TRBJ2-3; 7 bases agree with TRBD2. The CDR3 runs 15 residues. CDR1 is MNHNS, CDR2 SASEGT, per germline. The CDR3 sequence: CASGERDSSTDTQYF. The CDR3 region has the DNA TGTGCCAGCGGTGAGCGGGATTCTAGCACAGATACGCAGTATTTT.

The V and J genes are TRBV11-2 and TRBJ2-3; 12 nucleotides match TRBD2. The CDR3 is 17 residues long. With V trimmed by 0 bases and J by 5 bases, 6 bases remained unmatched. Germline V lookup: CDR1 SGHAT, CDR2 FQNNGV. The chain's CDR3 is CASSLELAGGPRDTQYF. CDR3 coding DNA: TGTGCCAGCAGCTTAGAGCTAGCGGGAGGGCCTCGAGATACGCAGTATTTT.